This record covers a single T cell receptor beta chain. Its antigen is unidentified. The data were taken from a study of shared clonotypes between healthy human individuals. Repertoires were generated with immunoSEQ multiplex PCR, while TCRdb's copy carries only in-frame clones and drops some. The sample includes 1,400,000 or so clones, approximately 98.5% seen only once; the top ten take about 0.35%. The CDR3 consists of 15 residues. Germline assignment: CDR1 MDHEN and CDR2 SYDVKM. With 6 bases clipped from V and 6 bases from J, the junction kept 10 bases outside the gene matches. Subsets obtained from CD4+ cells comprised CD45RA+ naive and CD45RA-negative memory cells. Study conclusions and caveats: Since donors were few, the genetic and exposure-history diversity represented was limited. Researchers found naive subsets generally carried larger estimated richness than memory subsets. It was the non-shared clonotypes that had lower generation probabilities than clonotypes shared by all four donors.

The V gene is TRBV28, the J gene TRBJ2-5; 10 nucleotides line up with TRBD1. Source material: naive CD4+ T cells sorted from blood. The subset here: CD45RA+ positively selected. The sequence came from a man aged 30 to 39 in good health. As DNA, the CDR3 is TGTGCCAGCAGCGTACGAGGACAGGGGGTACAGACCCAGTACTTC. Amino acid sequence: CASSVRGQGVQTQYF.